This T cell receptor (beta chain) was documented in a study of T cells in Graves' hyperthyroidism and ophthalmopathy. Notes on the study in general: Among thyroid clonotypes expanded above 0.001, most also appeared in blood.

CDR3 size: 17 residues. The V segment lost 2 bases and the J segment 15 bases; nucleotides outside the gene matches: 15. Germline V lookup: CDR1 SGHVS, CDR2 FNYEAQ. PBMCs stemmed from approximately 9.1 ml fresh peripheral blood. Regions amplified from RNA transcripts were the TCR beta CDR3 regions. First-round RT-PCR targeting the TCR CDR3 was performed with the HTBI primer set. TCRdb itself ran the multiplex PCR reads through MiXCR, one entry per CDR3 protein. The sample lists about 600,000 distinct CDR3 sequences, approximately 15% occurring once. This clonotype has just a few counts. Antigen specificity is unknown.

The chain links TRBV7-6 to TRBJ2-1; the match to TRBD2 covers 14 bases. This clonotype originated in a woman aged 18 to 35 with Graves' ophthalmopathy. The sample was blood. This CDR3 is CASSLPLILTSGRALFF. CDR3 DNA: TGTGCCAGCAGCTTACCACTAATTCTGACTAGCGGGAGGGCCTTGTTCTTC.